The rows below give T cell receptor beta chains drawn from one sample of a study of blood T cell repertoires in COVID-19. The data were produced by immunoSEQ multiplex PCR, yet TCRdb's version contains in-frame clones alone and is incomplete. The sample yields 250,000 or so clones, 80% to 90% seen once. The sample comprised PBMCs or T cells enriched from blood (not recorded which). Every receptor here comes from a man aged 35 to 55 who had recovered from COVID-19. Each CDR3 is given with its conserved first and last residue. The order of the fields is V gene, D gene, CDR3 protein. The D gene is left open where the match is weak.

>TRBV29-1|TRBD2
CSVEGDPGLAGPWGNNEQFF
>TRBV18|NA
CASSPRDNDNEQFF
>TRBV5-4|NA
CASSPPPPYLDEQFF
>TRBV14|NA
CASSPIIITVTDTQYF
>TRBV7-3|TRBD2
CASSPQPGGGPHTQYF
>TRBV19|TRBD2
CASTPPGTRGETQYF
>TRBV7-8|TRBD2
CASSLARAGGNPYEQYF
>TRBV4-2|NA
CASSQEIVIADPYEQYF
>TRBV24-1|TRBD2
CATRRSGSRETQYF
>TRBV6-4|TRBD1
CASSRPGTGAAPPGANVLTF
>TRBV9|NA
CASSPSPGDNSPLHF
>TRBV14|TRBD1
CASSQVGQAAYEQYF
>TRBV6-1|TRBD1
CASSEATGVRGYTF
>TRBV5-1|TRBD1
CASSIDRGFSGYTF
>TRBV18|TRBD2
CASSPQSSGNTYEQYF
>TRBV7-2|NA
CASSPQARNTIYF
>TRBV27|TRBD1
CASSRRDRDGEQYF
>TRBV30|NA
CAWSVSGGGQPQHF
>TRBV10-3|NA
CAISDTTASNQPQHF
>TRBV27|NA
CASSWRGDNYGYTF
>TRBV6-5|TRBD1
CASSPGTGESPLHF
>TRBV3-1/TRBV3-2|NA
CASSQDRQVTEAFF
>TRBV28|TRBD1
CASTQLDRAGQPQHF
>TRBV11-2|TRBD1
CASSSRQGPTNEKLFF
>TRBV27|NA
CASSPSRLQETQYF
>TRBV30|NA
CAWSVEGQDGKLFF
>TRBV5-6|NA
CASSPAGLDIQYF
>TRBV7-9|NA
CASSPTGTEAFF
>TRBV12-3/TRBV12-4|TRBD1
CASSPQQGDTQYF
>TRBV6-2/TRBV6-3|NA
CASSPSYEQYF
>TRBV5-4|NA
CASSLISSPSGVSIIEQFF
>TRBV11-2|TRBD1
CASSLGTGVTEAFF
>TRBV27|NA
CASKDSDSNQPQHF
>TRBV19|NA
CASRQTTGTPNTGELFF
>TRBV5-4|NA
CASSLPGAETQYF
>TRBV12-5|NA
CASGSPPAPDLKGYTF
>TRBV9|NA
CASSSSPDTQYF
>TRBV7-3|NA
CASSFQGMDEQFF
>TRBV27|TRBD1
CASSFTGGGDGYTF
>TRBV4-1|NA
CASSQVPGNYEQYF
>TRBV4-2|NA
CASSQETRSGEQFF
>TRBV7-2|NA
CASSLTTNYGYTF
>TRBV5-1|TRBD1
CASSATGGAQPQHF
>TRBV5-1|NA
CASSFPGQMNTEAFF
>TRBV5-5|NA
CASSLGGQRNQPQHF
>TRBV4-1|NA
CASSQERRETSYEQYF
>TRBV13|TRBD1
CASSPPEGATYEQYF
>TRBV6-5|NA
CASSYSTRGEQFF
>TRBV29-1|TRBD2
CSARLAGNTGELFF
>TRBV30|TRBD2
CAWRVRTRSSHEQFF
>TRBV7-9|NA
CASSFGGVAFF
>TRBV28|NA
CASRTGSNQPQHF
>TRBV6-1|TRBD1
CASSEAPQGAGGNQPQHF
>TRBV7-9|TRBD2
CASSRGAGDEQYF
>TRBV11-1|TRBD1
CASSPGGTGDGGYTF
>TRBV7-9|NA
CASSLLLDYNEQFF
>TRBV30|NA
CAWRSFDTPSGANVLTF